This T cell receptor beta chain was observed in a study of CD8 T cells in ankylosing spondylitis. Study-wide results and caveats: Ankylosing spondylitis blood seemed to carry a telltale TCR beta motif made of under ten highly homologous variants. Some motif variants had been reported before (in reactive arthritis synovial fluid and blood). Disease-associated clones were reportedly significantly overrepresented in matched ankylosing spondylitis synovial fluid.

This clonotype occurred many times. Antigen unknown. Trimming cost V 0 bases and J 4 bases, with 13 bases left between them. Germline lookup yields CDR1 SGHKS and CDR2 YYEKEE (reference sequence). The CDR3 is 16 residues long. The authors made TCR beta libraries by quantitative 5'-RACE with molecular barcodes. TCRdb ran MiXCR on the 5' RACE reads and lists one entry per CDR3 protein. The sample holds more than 500,000 distinct CDR3 sequences, 5.3% seen once. This rearrangement joins TRBV5-5 to TRBJ2-2; perhaps TRBD2 as D (6 bases). The source of this sequence is a male donor with ankylosing spondylitis. Material for sequencing was blood, either unsorted or a sorted T cell fraction (not recorded which). The CDR3 region is CASSLGLGRLTGELFF. CDR3 DNA: TGTGCCAGCAGCTTGGGACTAGGAAGGCTCACCGGGGAGCTGTTTTTT.